The T cell receptor beta chain under discussion was sequenced for a study of OX40 agonist ivuxolimab in advanced cancers. This table comes from immunoSEQ multiplex PCR, and its TCRdb copy is limited to in-frame clones, with some not included. The sample includes over 95,000 clones, 70% to 90% of them seen just once. Looked up from germline, CDR1 is MNHEY and CDR2 is SMNVEV (reference sequence). CDR3 length: 13 amino acids. Trimming left V 4 bases short and J 4 bases short, with 11 bases between. Here the sequenced sample was CD4+ or CD8+ T cells sorted from blood, taken in a trial of the OX40 agonist ivuxolimab. The clonotype originates from an adult with an advanced solid tumor such as melanoma, head and neck, liver or kidney cancer. The gene calls are TRBV27 and TRBJ2-7; D remains unclear. The CDR3 bases are TGTGCCAGCAGTTGGGCTAGTAAGTACGAGCAGTACTTC. It translates to CASSWASKYEQYF.